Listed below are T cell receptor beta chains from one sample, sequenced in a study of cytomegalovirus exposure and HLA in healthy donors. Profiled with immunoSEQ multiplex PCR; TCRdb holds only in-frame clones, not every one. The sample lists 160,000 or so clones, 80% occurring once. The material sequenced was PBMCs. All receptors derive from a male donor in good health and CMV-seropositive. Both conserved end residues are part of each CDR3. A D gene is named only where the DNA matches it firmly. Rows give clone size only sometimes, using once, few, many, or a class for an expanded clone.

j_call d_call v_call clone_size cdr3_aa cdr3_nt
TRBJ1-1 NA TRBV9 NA CASSPSPDREAFF TGTGCCAGCAGCCCATCACCCGACAGAGAAGCTTTCTTT
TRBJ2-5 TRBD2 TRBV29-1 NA CSVEGLGETQYF TGCAGCGTTGAGGGACTAGGAGAGACCCAGTACTTC
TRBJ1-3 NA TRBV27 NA CASRQGSISGNTIYF TGTGCCAGCAGGCAGGGATCTATTTCTGGAAACACCATATATTTT
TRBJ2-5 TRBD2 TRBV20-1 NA CSGLARETQYF TGCAGTGGACTAGCTCGGGAGACCCAGTACTTC
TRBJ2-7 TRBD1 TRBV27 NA CASKRRRTGADYEQYF TGTGCCAGCAAGAGGAGAAGGACAGGGGCGGATTACGAGCAGTACTTC
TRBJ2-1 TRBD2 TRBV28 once CATLVLTSRYEQFF TGTGCCACCCTGGTCCTGACTAGCAGATATGAGCAGTTCTTC
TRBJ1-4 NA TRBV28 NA CASSSNTGTKGEKLFF TGTGCCAGCAGTTCAAACACCGGGACTAAGGGGGAAAAACTGTTTTTT
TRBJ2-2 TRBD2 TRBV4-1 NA CASSQDMTPGGFNTGELFF TGCGCCAGCAGCCAAGATATGACCCCGGGGGGATTTAACACCGGGGAGCTGTTTTTT
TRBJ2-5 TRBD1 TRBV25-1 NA CASSRPGQGKETQYF TGTGCCAGCAGTCGACCGGGACAGGGGAAAGAGACCCAGTACTTC
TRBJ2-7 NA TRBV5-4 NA CASSPGSEVYEQYF TGTGCCAGCAGCCCGGGATCTGAGGTCTACGAGCAGTACTTC
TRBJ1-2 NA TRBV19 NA CASSISQGPSNYGYTF TGTGCCAGTAGTATCTCACAGGGACCGTCTAACTATGGCTACACCTTC
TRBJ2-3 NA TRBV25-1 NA CASSAGVGTQYF TGTGCCAGCAGTGCCGGGGTTGGTACGCAGTATTTT
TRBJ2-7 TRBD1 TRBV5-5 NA CASSLYASQGATYEQYF TGTGCCAGCAGCTTGTATGCTTCACAGGGGGCAACGTACGAGCAGTACTTC
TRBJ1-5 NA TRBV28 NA CASSFMPSGNQPQHF TGTGCCAGCAGTTTTATGCCCAGCGGCAATCAGCCCCAGCATTTT
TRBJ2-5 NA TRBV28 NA CASSSSGRTGVQYF TGTGCCAGCAGTTCCTCGGGACGGACGGGGGTCCAGTACTTC
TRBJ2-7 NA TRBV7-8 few CASSLGSRGGEQYF TGTGCCAGCAGCTTAGGGAGCAGGGGCGGAGAGCAGTACTTC
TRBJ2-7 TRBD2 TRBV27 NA CASSPTKGLVSYEQYF TGTGCCAGCAGCCCCACCAAAGGACTAGTGAGCTACGAGCAGTACTTC
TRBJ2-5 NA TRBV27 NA CASSRPGKETQYF TGTGCCAGCAGTAGGCCAGGCAAAGAGACCCAGTACTTC
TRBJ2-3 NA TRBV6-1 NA CASGDDTQYF TGTGCCAGCGGAGACGATACGCAGTATTTT
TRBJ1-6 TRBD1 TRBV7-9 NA CASSEGGRNNSPLHF TGTGCCAGCAGCGAAGGGGGCAGAAATAATTCACCCCTCCACTTT
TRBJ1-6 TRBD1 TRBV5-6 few CASSFSGGYNSPLHF TGTGCCAGCAGCTTTTCAGGGGGTTATAATTCACCCCTCCACTTT
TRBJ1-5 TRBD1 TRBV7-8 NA CASSLDRGSNQPQHF TGTGCCAGCAGCTTAGACAGGGGAAGCAATCAGCCCCAGCATTTT
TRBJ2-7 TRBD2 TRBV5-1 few CASSPGLAAYEQYF TGCGCCAGCAGCCCCGGCCTAGCGGCCTACGAGCAGTACTTC
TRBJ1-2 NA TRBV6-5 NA CASSPMGGNYGYTF TGTGCCAGCAGTCCGATGGGAGGTAACTATGGCTACACCTTC
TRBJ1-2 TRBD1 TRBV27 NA CASSLTGQAIYGYTF TGTGCCAGCAGTTTAACGGGACAGGCAATCTATGGCTACACCTTC
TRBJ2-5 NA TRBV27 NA CASSFRRTYQETQYF TGTGCCAGCAGTTTCCGCCGAACTTACCAAGAGACCCAGTACTTC
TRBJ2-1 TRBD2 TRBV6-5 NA CASSYSAGARYNEQFF TGTGCCAGCAGTTACTCGGCGGGAGCGCGATACAATGAGCAGTTCTTC
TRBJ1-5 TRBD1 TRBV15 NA CATSRGETGGVNQPQHF TGTGCCACCAGCAGAGGAGAGACAGGGGGCGTAAATCAGCCCCAGCATTTT
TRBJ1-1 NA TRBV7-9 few CSSSFIPQQGHRRAFF TGTTCCAGCAGCTTTATTCCCCAGCAGGGACATCGACGAGCTTTCTTT
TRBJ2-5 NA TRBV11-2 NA CASSLGAEETQYF TGTGCCAGCAGCTTAGGGGCAGAAGAGACCCAGTACTTC
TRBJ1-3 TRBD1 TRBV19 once CASSIGGQGFSSGNTIYF TGTGCCAGTAGTATTGGGGGACAGGGTTTTAGCTCTGGAAACACCATATATTTT
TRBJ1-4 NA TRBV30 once CAWKAWTASNEKLFF TGTGCCTGGAAGGCCTGGACAGCTTCTAATGAAAAACTGTTTTTT
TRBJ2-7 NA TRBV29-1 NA CSVEMAGIESYEQYF TGCAGCGTTGAAATGGCAGGGATTGAATCCTACGAGCAGTACTTC
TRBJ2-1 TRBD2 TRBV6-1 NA CASSEAGGPRNEQFF TGTGCCAGCAGTGAGGCGGGAGGGCCTCGTAATGAGCAGTTCTTC
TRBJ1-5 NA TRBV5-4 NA CASSFSLGQFNQPQHF TGTGCCAGCAGCTTCTCCTTGGGGCAGTTCAATCAGCCCCAGCATTTT
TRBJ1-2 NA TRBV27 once CASSLWGGNYGYTF TGTGCCAGCAGTTTATGGGGCGGTAACTATGGCTACACCTTC
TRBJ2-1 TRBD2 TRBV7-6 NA CASSLGTSGTRRDNEQFF TGTGCCAGCAGCTTAGGGACTAGCGGAACCCGTCGAGACAATGAGCAGTTCTTC
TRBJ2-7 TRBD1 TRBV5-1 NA CASSTPGGNYEQYF TGCGCCAGCAGCACGCCAGGGGGAAACTACGAGCAGTACTTC
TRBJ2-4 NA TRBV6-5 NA CASSSRGLNIQYF TGTGCCAGCAGCTCCCGGGGACTAAACATTCAGTACTTC
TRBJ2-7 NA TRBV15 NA CASSGARSEEQYF TGTGCCAGCAGCGGTGCGAGGAGCGAGGAGCAGTACTTC
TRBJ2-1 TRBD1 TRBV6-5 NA CASSYGTGNEQFF TGTGCCAGCAGTTATGGGACAGGGAATGAGCAGTTCTTC
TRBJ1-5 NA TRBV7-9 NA CASAPDRLSNQPQHF TGTGCCAGCGCCCCTGACAGATTGAGCAATCAGCCCCAGCATTTT